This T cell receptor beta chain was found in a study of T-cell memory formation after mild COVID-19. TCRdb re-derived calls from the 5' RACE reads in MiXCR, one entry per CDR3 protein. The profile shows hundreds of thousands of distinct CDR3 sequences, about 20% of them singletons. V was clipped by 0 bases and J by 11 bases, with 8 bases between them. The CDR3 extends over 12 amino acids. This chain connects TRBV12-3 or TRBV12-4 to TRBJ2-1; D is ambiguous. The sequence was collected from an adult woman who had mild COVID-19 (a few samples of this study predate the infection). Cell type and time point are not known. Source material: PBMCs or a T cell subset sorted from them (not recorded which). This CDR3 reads CASSLAGPQQFF. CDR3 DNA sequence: TGTGCCAGCAGTTTAGCCGGACCCCAGCAGTTCTTC.